This T cell receptor (beta chain) was retrieved from a study of T-cell memory formation after mild COVID-19. Study-level results: SARS-CoV-2 specificity of second-wave clones peaking day 37 was unconfirmed. Clones that contracted from day 15 to 85 had balanced CD4/CD8; later expanders were CD4+ biased. There were some responding clones in pre-infection memory, which suggested that cross-reactive memory had joined.

Using constant-segment primers, 5'RACE produced TCR alpha and TCR beta cDNA libraries carrying sample barcodes and UMIs. TCRdb used MiXCR to reprocess the 5' RACE reads, holding one entry per CDR3 protein. The sample lists roughly 600,000 distinct CDR3 sequences; about 20% were seen once. This clonotype was seen more than once but under ten times. Its antigen is as yet unknown. CDR3 length equals 14 residues. From germline, CDR1 is SGHDT and CDR2 YYEEEE. V shed 0 bases and J 6 bases; nucleotides not matched to a gene: 4. The chain joins TRBV5-6 to TRBJ2-7; 9 positions agree with TRBD1. Sequencing was performed on PBMCs or a T cell subset sorted from them (not recorded which). This receptor was taken from an adult woman who had mild COVID-19 (a few samples of this study predate the infection). Cell type and time point are not known. The CDR3 sequence is CASSLVGDRVEQYF. CDR3 sequence (DNA): TGTGCCAGCAGCTTGGTCGGGGACAGGGTCGAGCAGTACTTC. Full variable domain (missing parts from reference TRBV5-6 and TRBJ2-7): DAGVTQSPTHLIKTRGQQVTLRCSPKSGHDTVSWYQQALGQGPQFIFQYYEEEERQRGNFPDRFSGHQFPNYSSELNVNALLLGDSALYLCASSLVGDRVEQYFGPGTRLTVT.